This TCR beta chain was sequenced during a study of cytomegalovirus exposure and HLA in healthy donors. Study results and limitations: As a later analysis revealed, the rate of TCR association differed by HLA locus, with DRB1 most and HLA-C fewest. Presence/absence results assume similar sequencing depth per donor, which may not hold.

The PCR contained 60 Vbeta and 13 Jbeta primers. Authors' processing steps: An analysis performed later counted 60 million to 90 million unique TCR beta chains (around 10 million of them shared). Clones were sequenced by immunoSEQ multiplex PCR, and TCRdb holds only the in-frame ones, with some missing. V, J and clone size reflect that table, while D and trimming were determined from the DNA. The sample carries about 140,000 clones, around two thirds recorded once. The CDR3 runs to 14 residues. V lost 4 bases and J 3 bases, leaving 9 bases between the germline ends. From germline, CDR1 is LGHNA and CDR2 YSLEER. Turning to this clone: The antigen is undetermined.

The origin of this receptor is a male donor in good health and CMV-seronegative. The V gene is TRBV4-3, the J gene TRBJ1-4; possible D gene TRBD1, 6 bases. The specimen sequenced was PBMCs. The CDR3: CASSLRTANEKLFF. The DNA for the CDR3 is TGCGCCAGCAGCCTGAGGACAGCTAATGAAAAACTGTTTTTT.